Given below is one T cell receptor beta chain in context. The data derive from a study of control samples from healthy donors and cancer patients. Repertoires were generated with immunoSEQ multiplex PCR, while TCRdb's copy carries only in-frame clones and drops some. The table includes 100,000 to 150,000 clones, 85% to 95% detected once. This CDR3 spans 15 amino acids. The germline V gene has CDR1 MNHEY and CDR2 SVGAGI. After removal of 2 bases from V and 0 bases from J, the junction contained 1 base not matched to a gene. The TCR was taken from a man older than 75 with head and neck cancer. This chain joins TRBV6-5 and TRBJ2-1, with 7 positions matching TRBD2. The material sequenced was PBMCs. The DNA for the CDR3 is TGTGCCAGCAGTTACGGGGGGGTCTCCTACAATGAGCAGTTCTTC. Protein product: CASSYGGVSYNEQFF.